The 16 T cell receptor beta chains in this list originate from one sample, sequenced in a study of cytomegalovirus exposure and HLA in healthy donors. 13 Jbeta primers and 60 Vbeta primers were used for the PCR. Here immunoSEQ multiplex PCR was the method, and the copy in TCRdb shows in-frame clones only, minus some. The profile shows 95,000 to 150,000 clones, about 80% of them singletons. The specimen was PBMCs. These receptor sequences come from a female donor in good health and CMV-seropositive.

The rearrangement uses TRBV19 and TRBJ2-6, with 9 bases matching TRBD1. Trimming at V came to 4 bases and at J to 0 bases, leaving 7 bases not matched to a gene. CDR1 LNHDA and CDR2 SQIVND come from the germline V gene (reference sequence). The CDR3 is 18 residues long. The CDR3 here is CASSRDDRGYSGANVLTF. CDR3 nucleotide sequence: TGTGCCAGTAGTAGGGACGACAGGGGGTACTCTGGGGCCAACGTCCTGACTTTC.

The table lists this clone with a few counts. The junction departs from germline at one end; a sequencing error may be responsible. The chain couples TRBV7-6 to TRBJ2-3, with D tentatively TRBD2 (6 bases). From germline, CDR1 is SGHVS and CDR2 FNYEAQ. This CDR3 is 15 amino acids long. CDR3 loop: CASSLGPRGSDRQYF. As DNA, the CDR3 is TGTGCCAGCAGCTTAGGGCCGCGGGGCTCCGATAGGCAGTATTTT.

The chain is built from TRBV2 and TRBJ1-2, with TRBD1 matching over 8 bases. V shed 9 bases, J shed 0 bases, and the junction held 3 bases outside the gene matches. Germline V lookup: CDR1 SNHLY, CDR2 FYNNEI. CDR3 length equals 13 residues. The CDR3 here is CASETGANYGYTF. The CDR3 nucleotides are TGTGCCAGTGAGACAGGGGCTAACTATGGCTACACCTTC.

The chain couples TRBV2 to TRBJ1-6; D is ambiguous. V was cut by 6 bases and J by 8 bases, with 11 bases left in between. This CDR3 has 13 amino acids. Germline V gene data show CDR1 as SNHLY and CDR2 as FYNNEI. The CDR3 DNA reads as TGTGCCAGCAGGTTGGGAGGGTATTCACCCCTCCACTTT. Protein: CASRLGGYSPLHF. Full variable domain (remainder filled in from reference TRBV2 and TRBJ1-6): EPEVTQTPSHQVTQMGQEVILRCVPISNHLYFYWYRQILGQKVEFLVSFYNNEISEKSEIFDDQFSVERPDGSNFTLKIRSTKLEDSAMYFCASRLGGYSPLHFGNGTRLTVT.

This rearrangement joins TRBV19 to TRBJ1-1; D gene ambiguous. This CDR3 region has 13 residues. Between the trimmed V and J ends, which lost 3 bases and 1 base, there was a span of 6 bases. Germline values: CDR1 LNHDA, CDR2 SQIVND (reference sequence). The chain's CDR3 is CASSILRNTEAFF. The CDR3 DNA reads TGTGCCAGTAGTATTCTACGGAACACTGAAGCTTTCTTT.

The chain employs TRBV7-9 and TRBJ1-2; D not certain. Germline V gene lookup returns CDR1 SEHNR and CDR2 FQNEAQ (reference sequence). Trimming left V 6 bases short and J 8 bases short, with 10 bases between. CDR3 length: 11 residues. The CDR3 here is CASRMVGGYTF. Written as DNA, the CDR3 is TGTGCCAGCAGGATGGTGGGCGGCTACACCTTC.

V and J are TRBV11-2 and TRBJ1-5, with a weak D call TRBD1 (5 bases). CDR3 size: 16 residues. V was cut by 5 bases and J by 2 bases, with 16 bases left in between. Germline-derived CDR1 and CDR2 are SGHAT and FQNNGV. CDR3 sequence reads: CASSPIGGGGNQPQHF. The CDR3, as DNA: TGTGCCAGCAGCCCGATCGGTGGGGGGGGCAATCAGCCCCAGCATTTT.

The rearrangement uses TRBV7-2 and TRBJ1-3; TRBD1 is a possible D gene (6 bases). The CDR3 is 14 residues long. Per germline, CDR1 SGHTA and CDR2 FQGNSA. V dropped 1 base and J dropped 2 bases, with 6 bases sitting between them. CDR3 nucleotides: TGTGCCAGCAGCTTAGGGGGGCCTGGAAACACCATATATTTT. This translates into CASSLGGPGNTIYF.

The V call is TRBV4-3, the J call TRBJ1-2; a possible D gene is TRBD1 (6 bases). The CDR3 consists of 17 residues. Trimming pared 1 base from V and 0 bases from J, leaving 15 bases between. Germline V gene data show CDR1 as LGHNA and CDR2 as YSLEER. The CDR3 loop reads CASSQAGATGANYGYTF. DNA for the CDR3: TGCGCCAGCAGCCAAGCTGGGGCGACAGGAGCTAACTATGGCTACACCTTC.

The rearrangement links TRBV7-2 to TRBJ1-2; 8 bases map to TRBD1. The CDR3 has 16 amino acids. Germline trimming cut 1 base from V and 8 bases from J; bases unmatched to any gene: 12. Germline V lookup: CDR1 SGHTA, CDR2 FQGNSA. CDR3 protein: CASSLVMAGGAPGYTF. In nucleotides, the CDR3 is TGTGCCAGCAGCTTAGTCATGGCAGGGGGCGCACCCGGCTACACCTTC.

The chain links TRBV5-1 to TRBJ1-2; 10 positions match TRBD1. V dropped 3 bases and J dropped 2; count of bases not matched to a gene: 1. The length of the CDR3 is 14 residues. Germline lookup yields CDR1 SGHRS and CDR2 YFSETQ. Here the CDR3 DNA reads TGCGCCAGCAGCTCGGGACAGGGGAACTATGGCTACACCTTC. Protein: CASSSGQGNYGYTF.

This chain joins TRBV7-2 and TRBJ2-3; 8 bases match TRBD2. The CDR3 extends over 15 amino acids. CDR1 is SGHTA, CDR2 FQGNSA, per germline. V lost 3 bases and J lost 1; bases outside the gene matches: 3. The CDR3 here is CASSFAGGRTDTQYF. DNA for the CDR3: TGTGCCAGCAGCTTTGCGGGGGGCCGCACAGATACGCAGTATTTT.

About this clone itself: An end of the junction does not agree with germline; a read error may underlie this. V and J are TRBV30 and TRBJ1-1, with 12 bases matching TRBD1. Looked up from germline, CDR1 is GTSNPN and CDR2 is SVGIG (reference sequence). CDR3 size: 16 residues. DNA for the CDR3: TGTGCCTGGAGCGCTGAATCCGGGACAGGGGGCAAGATAGGGATCTTT. Its translation is CAWSAESGTGGKIGIF.

The J gene is TRBJ2-1, the V gene TRBV11-2, with D possibly matching TRBD1 (5 bases). With 5 bases removed from V and 0 bases from J, the gap between germline ends came to 11 bases. The CDR3 is 15 residues long. Germline CDR1 is SGHAT and CDR2 is FQNNGV. The CDR3 DNA follows: TGTGCCAGCAGCCTGGGGCGGAGCTCCTACAATGAGCAGTTCTTC. It yields the protein CASSLGRSSYNEQFF.

The gene calls are TRBV5-1 and TRBJ1-2; D might be TRBD1 (5 bases). The length of the CDR3 is 14 residues. CDR1 and CDR2 (germline): SGHRS, YFSETQ. V shed 3 bases and J shed 8 bases, with 17 bases lying between them. CDR3 DNA: TGCGCCAGCAGCTCCGAGGCAGGGTTGAGGGGCTACACCTTC. Residues: CASSSEAGLRGYTF.

The J gene is TRBJ1-1, the V gene TRBV30; D is uncertain. This CDR3 is 14 amino acids long. Germline loops: CDR1 GTSNPN, CDR2 SVGIG (reference sequence). Deletions cut 4 bases from V and 3 bases from J, with 15 bases between. The CDR3 sequence: CAWIPLGGHTEAFF. The CDR3 DNA follows: TGTGCCTGGATCCCCCTAGGAGGGCACACTGAAGCTTTCTTT.